This T cell receptor beta chain was sequenced during a study of T cells in Graves' hyperthyroidism and ophthalmopathy. Findings of the study overall: Ophthalmopathy, which appeared later, was predicted by the model a median about 6 months before onset. In the blood, most expanded thyroid clonotypes above 0.001 appeared as well.

RNA transcripts served as the template for amplifying TCR beta CDR3 regions. The HTBI primer set drove a first-round RT-PCR of the TCR CDR3. TCRdb re-derived calls from the multiplex PCR reads in MiXCR, one entry per CDR3 protein. The table lists around 600,000 distinct CDR3 sequences, approximately 15% of them singletons. This clonotype was counted at least ten times. Its antigen is currently unknown. Diagnosis rested on symptoms, serum thyroxine and TRAb, thyroid ultrasound, and orbital computed tomography. This CDR3 is built from 14 residues. V was trimmed by 1 base and J by 4 bases, leaving 9 bases between them.

The rearrangement links TRBV12-3 or TRBV12-4 to TRBJ2-3; D might be TRBD1 (6 bases). The sample consisted of blood. The source is a woman in her late teens or twenties with Graves' ophthalmopathy. Here the CDR3 reads CASSLGRGADTQYF. CDR3 sequence (DNA): TGTGCCAGCAGTTTAGGCAGGGGCGCAGATACGCAGTATTTT.